This T cell receptor (beta chain) was captured in a study of T cell responses to AZD1222 COVID-19 vaccine. Turning to the study itself: Both about-4-week and about-12-week second-dose recipients were combined.

V was pared by 1 base and J by 0 bases, with 16 bases between. There are 18 residues in the CDR3. Germline V CDR1 and CDR2: SGHVS, FNYEAQ. Sequenced by immunoSEQ multiplex PCR; TCRdb stores in-frame clones only, minus some. The sample has 150,000 or so clones, 80% to 95% seen once. J is TRBJ1-5 and V is TRBV7-6; D gene ambiguous. This TCR was recovered from an adult in good health. The sample consisted of peripheral blood, taken on day 0 of AZD1222 vaccination. CDR3 nucleotide sequence: TGTGCCAGCAGCTTAGGGCCCCCTGCTGGACGTAGCAATCAGCCCCAGCATTTT. Translated: CASSLGPPAGRSNQPQHF.